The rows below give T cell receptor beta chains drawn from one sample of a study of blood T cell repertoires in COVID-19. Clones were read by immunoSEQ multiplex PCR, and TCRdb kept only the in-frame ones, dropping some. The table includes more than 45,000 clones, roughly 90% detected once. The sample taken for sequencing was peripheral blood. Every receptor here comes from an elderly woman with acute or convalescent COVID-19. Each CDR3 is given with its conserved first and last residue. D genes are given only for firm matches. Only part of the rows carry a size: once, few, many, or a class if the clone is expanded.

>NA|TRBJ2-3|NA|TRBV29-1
CSAPQADTQYF
TGCAGCGCCCCTCAGGCAGATACGCAGTATTTT
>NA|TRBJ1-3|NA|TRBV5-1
CASSVQTGNTIYF
TGCGCCAGCAGCGTGCAGACAGGAAACACCATATATTTT
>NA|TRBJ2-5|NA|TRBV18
CASSQRGGQETQYF
TGTGCCAGCTCGCAGCGTGGGGGGCAAGAGACCCAGTACTTC
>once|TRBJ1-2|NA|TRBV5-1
CASSLEGSRAAGYTF
TGCGCCAGCAGCTTGGAAGGGAGTAGGGCGGCTGGCTACACCTTC
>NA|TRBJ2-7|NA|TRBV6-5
CASSYYEVPSYEQYF
TGTGCCAGCAGTTACTATGAGGTCCCCTCCTACGAGCAGTACTTC
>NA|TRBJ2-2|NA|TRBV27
CASKTLRNTGELFF
TGTGCCAGCAAGACATTGCGAAACACCGGGGAGCTGTTTTTT
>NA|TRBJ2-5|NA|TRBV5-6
CASSSRVRAPLGETQYF
TGTGCCAGCAGCTCCAGGGTCAGGGCTCCTCTGGGGGAGACCCAGTACTTC
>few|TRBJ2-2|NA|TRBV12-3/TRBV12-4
CASSLNSGGELFF
TGTGCCAGCAGTTTAAACAGCGGCGGGGAGCTGTTTTTT
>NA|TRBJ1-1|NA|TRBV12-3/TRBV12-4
CASSRTVGTEAFF
TGTGCCAGCAGCAGGACAGTCGGCACTGAAGCTTTCTTT
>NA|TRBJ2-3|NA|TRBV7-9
CASSLRLTSTDTQYF
TGTGCCAGCAGCTTACGACTCACTAGCACAGATACGCAGTATTTT
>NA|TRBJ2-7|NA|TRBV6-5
CASRREAGPYEQYF
TGTGCCAGCAGGCGTGAGGCGGGGCCCTACGAGCAGTACTTC
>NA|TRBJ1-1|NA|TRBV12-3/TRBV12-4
CASIDNGYTEAFF
TGTGCCAGCATCGATAACGGGTACACTGAAGCTTTCTTT
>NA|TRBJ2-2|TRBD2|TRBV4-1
CASSPGTSGRTGELFF
TGCGCCAGCAGCCCCGGGACTAGCGGACGGACCGGGGAGCTGTTTTTT
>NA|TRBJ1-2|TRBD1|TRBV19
CASRRDRAPANYGYTF
TGTGCCAGTAGGAGGGACAGAGCCCCAGCTAACTATGGCTACACCTTC
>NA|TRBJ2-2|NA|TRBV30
CAWSPTGITGELFF
TGTGCCTGGAGTCCCACGGGGATCACCGGGGAGCTGTTTTTT
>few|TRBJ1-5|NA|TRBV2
CASRGGRFNQPQHF
TGTGCCAGCCGCGGGGGACGGTTTAATCAGCCCCAGCATTTT
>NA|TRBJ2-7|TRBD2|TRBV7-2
CASSLLAESSYEQYF
TGTGCCAGCAGCCTACTAGCGGAAAGCTCCTACGAGCAGTACTTC
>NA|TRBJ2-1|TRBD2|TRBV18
CASSPPPSGRWDEQFF
TGTGCCAGCTCACCACCGCCTAGCGGGAGGTGGGATGAGCAGTTCTTC
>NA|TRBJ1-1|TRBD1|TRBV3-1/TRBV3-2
CASSQGSRGYSTEAFF
TGTGCCAGCAGCCAAGGGTCCAGGGGGTATAGTACTGAAGCTTTCTTT
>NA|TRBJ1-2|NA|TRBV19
CASSITGNGYTF
TGTGCCAGTAGTATTACAGGGAATGGCTACACCTTC
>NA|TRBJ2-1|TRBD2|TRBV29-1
CSVVGSGKGDEQFF
TGCAGCGTTGTAGGTAGCGGGAAGGGCGATGAGCAGTTCTTC
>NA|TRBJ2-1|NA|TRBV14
CASSRGWTSSLNEQFF
TGTGCCAGCAGCAGGGGGTGGACTAGTAGTCTCAATGAGCAGTTCTTC
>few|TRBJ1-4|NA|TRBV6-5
CASARTANEKLFF
TGTGCCAGCGCAAGGACTGCTAATGAAAAACTGTTTTTT
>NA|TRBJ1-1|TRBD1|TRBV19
CASSAHLDRAGEAFF
TGTGCCAGTAGTGCACACCTGGACAGGGCTGGTGAAGCTTTCTTT
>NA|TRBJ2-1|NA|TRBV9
CASSVEGASAYNEQFF
TGTGCCAGCAGCGTAGAAGGGGCTAGTGCTTACAATGAGCAGTTCTTC
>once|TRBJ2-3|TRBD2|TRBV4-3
CASSQGGYSGRWVSTDTQYF
TGCGCCAGCAGCCAAGGGGGGTACAGCGGGAGGTGGGTTAGCACAGATACGCAGTATTTT